This T cell receptor beta chain was observed in a study of T cells in Graves' hyperthyroidism and ophthalmopathy. RNA transcripts were the template for amplifying TCR beta CDR3 regions. The study used the HTBI primer set for a first-round RT-PCR of the TCR CDR3. In TCRdb, the multiplex PCR reads were re-called with MiXCR into one record per CDR3 protein. The repertoire has some 350,000 distinct CDR3 sequences, around a quarter of them found once; the top ten carry 73%. What was sequenced was blood. This sequence originates from a man aged 45-65 years with Graves' hyperthyroidism.

The CDR3 DNA follows: TGTGCCAGCAGTTTAGCGACCGGGGACAGGGCAAGCTATGGCTACACCTTC. The encoded protein is CASSLATGDRASYGYTF. V gene TRBV12-3 or TRBV12-4 combines with J gene TRBJ1-2; TRBD1 matches at 9 bases. The CDR3 consists of 17 residues. The V segment lost 0 bases and the J segment 4 bases; nucleotides outside the gene matches: 9.